The 26 T cell receptor beta chains given below trace back to one sample, sequenced in a study of blood T cell repertoires in COVID-19. TCRdb keeps only in-frame clones here, not all; method: immunoSEQ multiplex PCR. The top ten hold 4.5% to 5.5% of the sample, which has 320,000 or so clones, roughly 90% seen once. What was sequenced was PBMCs or T cells enriched from blood (not recorded which). The receptors stem from a man aged 55 to 70 who had recovered from COVID-19.

The rearrangement uses TRBV5-1 and TRBJ2-3; 16 positions agree with TRBD2. The trim removed 4 bases at V and 4 bases at J, leaving 12 bases unmatched. CDR3 length: 19 amino acids. CDR1 and CDR2 from the germline V gene are SGHRS and YFSETQ. The CDR3 reads CASSPLPGLAGGRPDTQYF. CDR3 sequence (DNA): TGCGCCAGCAGCCCGCTACCGGGACTAGCGGGAGGGAGACCAGATACGCAGTATTTT. Full variable domain (missing parts from reference TRBV5-1 and TRBJ2-3): KAGVTQTPRYLIKTRGQQVTLSCSPISGHRSVSWYQQTPGQGLQFLFEYFSETQRNKGNFPGRFSGRQFSNSRSEMNVSTLELGDSALYLCASSPLPGLAGGRPDTQYFGPGTRLTVL.

The chain combines TRBV7-3 with TRBJ1-1, with 11 positions matching TRBD1. V trimming: 5 bases; J trimming: 5 bases; junction bases outside the gene matches: 10. The CDR3 has 16 residues. The germline CDR1 and CDR2 sequences are SGHTA and FQGTGA. The CDR3 loop is CASSAQDRGLRTEAFF. CDR3 nucleotides: TGTGCCAGCAGCGCCCAGGACAGGGGGCTCAGGACTGAAGCTTTCTTT.

This clone is a singleton in its sample. The gene calls are TRBV19 and TRBJ2-7, with TRBD1 matching over 9 bases. The CDR3 has 14 residues. Germline trimming cut 6 bases from V and 5 bases from J; bases unmatched to any gene: 8. CDR1 is LNHDA, CDR2 SQIVND, per germline (reference sequence). This chain's CDR3 is CASSRGTGWDEQYF. Here the CDR3 DNA reads TGTGCCAGTAGCCGGGGGACAGGGTGGGACGAGCAGTACTTC.

This clone has a single count. The J gene is TRBJ1-5, the V gene TRBV25-1; 8 nucleotides line up with TRBD1. The J segment lost 3 bases and the V segment lost 1 base, leaving 2 bases of the junction unmatched. The germline V gene has CDR1 MGHDK and CDR2 SYGVNS. The CDR3 length is 15 residues. CDR3 in DNA: TGTGCCAGCAGTGAATGGGGACAGGACAATCAGCCCCAGCATTTT. Translated: CASSEWGQDNQPQHF.

The J gene is TRBJ2-5, the V gene TRBV4-2; D may be TRBD1 (6 bases). Looked up from germline, CDR1 is LGHNA and CDR2 is YNFKEQ. V lost 0 bases and J 4 bases, leaving 9 bases between the germline ends. This CDR3 has 14 amino acids. CDR3 DNA sequence: TGTGCCAGCAGCCAAGAAACAGGGCCAGAGACCCAGTACTTC. Translated: CASSQETGPETQYF.

The rearrangement links TRBV7-9 to TRBJ2-7, with D perhaps matching TRBD2 (6 bases). Germline lookup yields CDR1 SEHNR and CDR2 FQNEAQ (reference sequence). The V end was cut by 5 bases, the J end by 5 bases, with 16 bases between. The length of the CDR3 is 14 residues. CDR3 sequence reads: CASSLQTRLNEQYF. Written as DNA, the CDR3 is TGTGCCAGCAGCCTTCAGACTAGGCTGAACGAGCAGTACTTC.

The chain uses TRBV19 and TRBJ2-5; 8 nucleotides agree with TRBD1. V was pared by 5 bases and J by 5 bases, with 10 bases of the junction left unmatched. Germline V gives CDR1 LNHDA, CDR2 SQIVND (reference sequence). This CDR3 has 15 residues. The CDR3 DNA sequence: TGTGCCAGTAGTGCTCCGGGACAGGTAAAGGAGACCCAGTACTTC. Translation: CASSAPGQVKETQYF.

This rearrangement joins TRBV25-1 to TRBJ1-6; D is uncertain. CDR1 is MGHDK and CDR2 is SYGVNS in the germline V gene. The V end lost 4 bases, the J end lost 0 bases, and 7 bases lay between the germline ends. CDR3 size: 15 residues. The CDR3 loop is CASSVQSSYNSPLHF. CDR3 nucleotide sequence: TGTGCCAGCAGTGTACAGAGCTCCTATAATTCACCCCTCCACTTT.

This chain links TRBV7-8 with TRBJ2-3; 9 positions agree with TRBD1. Trimming at V came to 3 bases and at J to 2 bases, leaving 6 bases not matched to a gene. The CDR3 length is 16 residues. CDR1 is SGHVS, CDR2 FQNEAQ, per germline. The CDR3 spells CASSFPGTGLTDTQYF. CDR3 coding DNA: TGTGCCAGCAGCTTCCCCGGGACAGGGCTCACAGATACGCAGTATTTT.

CDR3 loop: CASSLRDRMNTEAFF. Here the CDR3 DNA reads TGTGCCAGCTCACTTAGGGACAGGATGAACACTGAAGCTTTCTTT. This sequence joins TRBV18 and TRBJ1-1; 8 nucleotides line up with TRBD1. After removal of 4 bases from V and 0 bases from J, the junction contained 4 bases not matched to a gene. Germline V gene lookup returns CDR1 KGHSH and CDR2 LQKENI. The CDR3 runs 15 residues.

In its sample, this clone was seen once. The V and J genes are TRBV3-1 (or the pseudogene TRBV3-2) and TRBJ2-7; 12 nucleotides match TRBD2. CDR1 is LGHDT and CDR2 is YNNKEL in the germline V gene (reference sequence). The CDR3 is 18 residues long. The trim removed 1 base at V and 6 bases at J, leaving 13 bases unmatched. CDR3 sequence reads: CASSQVVGLAGYLGEQYF. The CDR3 DNA is TGTGCCAGCAGCCAAGTTGTTGGACTAGCGGGATATCTGGGCGAGCAGTACTTC.

J is TRBJ2-7 and V is TRBV6-5, with D possibly TRBD2 on 5 matching bases. Trimming removed 5 bases from V and 3 bases from J, with 14 bases in between. This CDR3 region has 14 residues. Per germline, CDR1 MNHEY and CDR2 SVGAGI. The CDR3 reads CASSRGRANYEQYF. CDR3 DNA: TGTGCCAGCAGTCGGGGAAGGGCCAACTACGAGCAGTACTTC.

The chain couples TRBV5-6 to TRBJ2-2; tentative D call: TRBD1 (5 bases). The V end lost 0 bases, the J end lost 3 bases, and 12 bases lay between the germline ends. This CDR3 spans 16 amino acids. Germline CDR1 reads SGHDT; CDR2 reads YYEEEE. CDR3 loop: CASSLAGRVDTGELFF. The DNA for the CDR3 is TGTGCCAGCAGCTTGGCCGGCAGGGTAGACACCGGGGAGCTGTTTTTT.

This chain connects TRBV24-1 to TRBJ2-6; the D gene is possibly TRBD2 (5 bases). Germline V gene lookup returns CDR1 KGHDR and CDR2 SFDVKD. The CDR3 totals 20 residues. V dropped 1 base and J dropped 0 bases, with 18 bases sitting between them. The CDR3 DNA sequence: TGTGCCACCAGTGATTTTGAGGGCGAGACCGCGTCCTCTGGGGCCAACGTCCTGACTTTC. It encodes CATSDFEGETASSGANVLTF.

The chain employs TRBV24-1 and TRBJ2-1; D perhaps matches TRBD2 (5 bases). CDR1 and CDR2 (germline): KGHDR, SFDVKD. CDR3 length: 15 residues. The V gene lost 4 bases and the J gene lost 2 bases, with 11 bases spanning the gap. The CDR3 DNA sequence: TGTGCCACCAGTGACCGGGGAGTCGCCTACAATGAGCAGTTCTTC. This encodes CATSDRGVAYNEQFF.

This chain connects TRBV6-5 to TRBJ2-5; 7 nucleotides agree with TRBD1. CDR3 length: 15 amino acids. V shed 6 bases and J 1 base; nucleotides not matched to a gene: 8. Germline V CDR1 and CDR2: MNHEY, SVGAGI. The CDR3 coding sequence is TGTGCCAGCAGACCAGGGGGAACCCCCCAAGAGACCCAGTACTTC. The encoded protein is CASRPGGTPQETQYF.

The chain uses TRBV5-1 and TRBJ2-7; D is perhaps TRBD2 (6 bases). The germline gives CDR1 SGHRS, CDR2 YFSETQ. The CDR3 has 15 amino acids. The V end lost 0 bases, the J end lost 3 bases, and 13 bases lay between the germline ends. The CDR3, as DNA: TGCGCCAGCAGCTTGGGGTTAGCGGAAAGCTACGAGCAGTACTTC. Translating it yields CASSLGLAESYEQYF. The whole variable domain, filled in from reference TRBV5-1 and TRBJ2-7, reads KAGVTQTPRYLIKTRGQQVTLSCSPISGHRSVSWYQQTPGQGLQFLFEYFSETQRNKGNFPGRFSGRQFSNSRSEMNVSTLELGDSALYLCASSLGLAESYEQYFGPGTRLTVT.

This chain links TRBV5-1 with TRBJ2-2; 7 positions match TRBD2. The CDR3 consists of 17 residues. Germline CDR1 and CDR2: SGHRS and YFSETQ. After removal of 4 bases from V and 2 bases from J, the junction contained 11 bases not matched to a gene. The CDR3 loop reads CASSPNPLADNTGELFF. The CDR3 region has the DNA TGCGCCAGCAGCCCCAACCCCCTAGCGGATAACACCGGGGAGCTGTTTTTT.

This clone was detected a few times. This chain uses TRBV5-1 with TRBJ1-1, with D perhaps TRBD1 (6 bases). The germline gives CDR1 SGHRS, CDR2 YFSETQ. The V end was cut by 1 base, the J end by 11 bases, with 21 bases between. The CDR3 is 15 residues long. The CDR3 region has the DNA TGCGCCAGCAGCTTGACCGTGGGGGACAACCACGGGGCTTTCTTT. Protein sequence: CASSLTVGDNHGAFF.

This clone was picked up one time. The chain links TRBV28 to TRBJ1-6; unclear D gene. V was pared by 1 base and J by 12 bases, with 7 bases between. The germline V gene encodes CDR1 MDHEN and CDR2 SYDVKM. There are 12 residues in the CDR3. The CDR3 DNA sequence: TGTGCCAGCAGTTTATCCAGTCGACCCCTCCACTTT. Amino acids: CASSLSSRPLHF.

The chain recombines TRBV4-3 with TRBJ1-6; weak D call: TRBD1 (6 bases). This CDR3 is built from 14 residues. Germline values: CDR1 LGHNA, CDR2 YSLEER. V was trimmed by 1 base and J by 9 bases, leaving 10 bases between them. CDR3 sequence (DNA): TGCGCCAGCAGCCAAGGGCAGGGGTTTTCACCCCTCCACTTT. This gives the protein CASSQGQGFSPLHF.

The chain couples TRBV6-5 to TRBJ2-7, with TRBD2 matching 7 bases. With V trimmed by 0 bases and J by 7 bases, 12 bases remained unmatched. Germline V gene sequence: CDR1 MNHEY, CDR2 SVGAGI. The CDR3 contains 16 residues. The CDR3 loop is CASSYSSSRGEREQYF. CDR3 sequence (DNA): TGTGCCAGCAGTTACTCGAGTTCCCGGGGGGAAAGGGAGCAGTACTTC.

This chain connects TRBV7-2 to TRBJ1-1; TRBD1 matches 7 bases. This CDR3 is 16 amino acids long. CDR1 is SGHTA and CDR2 is FQGNSA in the germline V gene. V lost 4 bases and J lost 0; bases outside the gene matches: 8. The CDR3 bases are TGTGCCAGCAGCTACCGGGGGGGACAGTTGAACACTGAAGCTTTCTTT. Translated: CASSYRGGQLNTEAFF. Full variable domain (missing parts from reference TRBV7-2 and TRBJ1-1): GAGVSQSPSNKVTEKGKDVELRCDPISGHTALYWYRQSLGQGLEFLIYFQGNSAPDKSGLPSDRFSAERTGGSVSTLTIQRTQQEDSAVYLCASSYRGGQLNTEAFFGQGTRLTVV.

This chain connects TRBV3-1 (or the pseudogene TRBV3-2) to TRBJ2-7, with D hard to call. Looked up from germline, CDR1 is LGHDT and CDR2 is YNNKEL (reference sequence). CDR3 length: 11 amino acids. Trimming cost V 4 bases and J 6 bases, with 7 bases left between them. Here the CDR3 DNA reads TGTGCCAGCAGCCGACTTGGCGAGCAGTACTTC. Translating it yields CASSRLGEQYF.

The rearrangement joins TRBV7-9 to TRBJ2-7, with TRBD1 matching 7 bases. Germline V CDR1 and CDR2: SEHNR, FQNEAQ (reference sequence). J lost 0 bases, V lost 4 bases, and 12 bases had no gene match. The CDR3 contains 17 residues. The CDR3 spells CASSSRGRDSNSYEQYF. The DNA for the CDR3 is TGTGCCAGCAGCTCTCGGGGAAGGGACAGCAACTCCTACGAGCAGTACTTC.

This chain connects TRBV7-2 to TRBJ2-1; 10 positions match TRBD2. This CDR3 spans 16 amino acids. Germline V lookup: CDR1 SGHTA, CDR2 FQGNSA. V shed 3 bases and J 8 bases; nucleotides not matched to a gene: 10. The chain's CDR3 is CASSFVAASGRHEQFF. The CDR3 DNA follows: TGTGCCAGCAGCTTCGTCGCCGCTAGCGGGAGACATGAGCAGTTCTTC.